The T cell receptor (beta chain) described here comes from a study of CD8 T cell repertoires and HIV-1 epitope variants. Study as a whole: Twenty-five autologous and known Gag and Nef epitope variant peptides each stimulated T cells separately. Controls included no peptide, Ebola AY9 epitope, and a CMV, EBV, flu pool. Epitopes were three Gag families plus Nef HW9 and YT9. 1M T cells were kept uncultured as a baseline.

Trimming at V came to 3 bases and at J to 0 bases, leaving 6 bases not matched to a gene. Germline values: CDR1 SGHRS, CDR2 YFSETQ. The CDR3 runs to 19 residues. Note on this clone: The antigen remains undetermined.

The assay was immunoSEQ multiplex PCR, and TCRdb's table has in-frame clones only and misses some. The sample comprises about 5,000 clones, roughly 70% of which are singletons, and approximately 45% rests with the top ten. Sequenced sample: cultured CD8+ T cells derived from PBMCs. This chain links TRBV5-1 with TRBJ2-6, with 13 bases that match TRBD2. This clonotype was sampled from a male donor with HIV. The CDR3 reads CASSSLAGGSNSGANVLTF. Here the CDR3 DNA reads TGCGCCAGCAGCTCACTAGCGGGAGGGTCTAACTCTGGGGCCAACGTCCTGACTTTC.